Here is one T cell receptor (beta chain) with its context. The naive CD8 subset, CD45RO-negative cells positively selected for CCR7, excluded terminally differentiated effector memory CD45RA+ cells. This CDR3 contains 15 residues. Trimming removed 1 base from V and 4 bases from J; junction bases left unmatched: 6. Germline V lookup: CDR1 SGHDN, CDR2 FVKESK. The data are from a study of shared clonotypes between healthy human individuals. Profiling relied on immunoSEQ multiplex PCR, and the TCRdb table lists in-frame clones only, not all of them. The sample has about 2,100,000 clones; roughly 91% are singletons.

The specimen was naive CD8+ T cells from PBMCs. The chain uses TRBV14 and TRBJ2-7; 8 positions agree with TRBD2. The TCR sequence derives from a man aged 18 to 30 in good health. Some clones in this sample may be carry-over from other donors' samples. CDR3 region: CASSQVGRASYEQYF. CDR3 DNA: TGTGCCAGCAGCCAAGTCGGGAGGGCCTCTTACGAGCAGTACTTC.